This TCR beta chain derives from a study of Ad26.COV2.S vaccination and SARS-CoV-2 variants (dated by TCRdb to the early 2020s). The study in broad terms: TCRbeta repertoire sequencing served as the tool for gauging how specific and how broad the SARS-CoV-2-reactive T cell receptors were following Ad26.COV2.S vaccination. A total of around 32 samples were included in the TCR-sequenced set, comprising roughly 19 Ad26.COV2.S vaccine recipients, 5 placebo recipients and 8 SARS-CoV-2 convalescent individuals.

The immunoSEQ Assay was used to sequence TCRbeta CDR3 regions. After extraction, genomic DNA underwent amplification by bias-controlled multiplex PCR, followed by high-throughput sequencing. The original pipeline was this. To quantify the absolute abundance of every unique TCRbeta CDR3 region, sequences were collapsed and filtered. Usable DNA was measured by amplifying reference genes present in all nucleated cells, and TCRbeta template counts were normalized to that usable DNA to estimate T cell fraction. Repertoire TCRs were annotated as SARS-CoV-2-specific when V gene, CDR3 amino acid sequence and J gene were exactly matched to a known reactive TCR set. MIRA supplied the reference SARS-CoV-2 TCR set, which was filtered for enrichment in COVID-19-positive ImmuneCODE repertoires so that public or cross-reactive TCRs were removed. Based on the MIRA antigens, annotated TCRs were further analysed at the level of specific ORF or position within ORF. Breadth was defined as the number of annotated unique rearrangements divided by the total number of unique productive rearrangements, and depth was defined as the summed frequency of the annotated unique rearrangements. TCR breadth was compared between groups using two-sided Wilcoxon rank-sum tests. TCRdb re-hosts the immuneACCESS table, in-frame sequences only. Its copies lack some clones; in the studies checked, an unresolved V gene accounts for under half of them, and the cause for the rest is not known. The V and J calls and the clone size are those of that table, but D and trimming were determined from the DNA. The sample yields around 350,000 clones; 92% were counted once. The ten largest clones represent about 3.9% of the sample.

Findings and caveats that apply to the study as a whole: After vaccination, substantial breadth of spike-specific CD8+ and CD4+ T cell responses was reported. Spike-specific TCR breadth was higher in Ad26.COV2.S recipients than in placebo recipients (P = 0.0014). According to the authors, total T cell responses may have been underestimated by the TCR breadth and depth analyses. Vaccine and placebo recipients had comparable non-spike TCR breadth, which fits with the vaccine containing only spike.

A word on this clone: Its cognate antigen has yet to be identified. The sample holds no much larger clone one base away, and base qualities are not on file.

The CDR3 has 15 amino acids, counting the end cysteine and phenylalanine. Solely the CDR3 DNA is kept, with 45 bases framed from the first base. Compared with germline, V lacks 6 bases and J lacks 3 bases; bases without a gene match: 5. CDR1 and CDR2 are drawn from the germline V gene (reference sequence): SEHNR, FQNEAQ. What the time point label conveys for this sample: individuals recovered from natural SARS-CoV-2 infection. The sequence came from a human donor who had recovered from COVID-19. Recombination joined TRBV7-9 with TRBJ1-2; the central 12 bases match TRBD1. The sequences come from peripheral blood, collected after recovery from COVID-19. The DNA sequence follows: TGTGCCAGCAGGGGACAGGGGGCTTTTGACTATGGCTACACCTTC. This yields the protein CASRGQGAFDYGYTF.